This TCR beta chain comes out of a study of blood T cell repertoires in COVID-19. Repertoires were generated with immunoSEQ multiplex PCR, while TCRdb's copy carries only in-frame clones and drops some. The sample records roughly 260,000 clones, around 82% being singletons. With V trimmed by 3 bases and J by 0 bases, 15 bases remained unmatched. The CDR3 has 19 amino acids. Germline CDR1 reads SGHRS; CDR2 reads YFSETQ. The sample consisted of peripheral blood. This receptor was obtained from a woman aged 80 or over with active or convalescent COVID-19. This sequence joins TRBV5-1 and TRBJ2-3; TRBD2 matches 8 bases. In DNA, the CDR3 is TGCGCCAGCAGCTACCCGGGACTAGGCCTTCCAGGGAGCACAGATACGCAGTATTTT. Translating it yields CASSYPGLGLPGSTDTQYF.